The T cell receptor beta chain described here comes from a study of shared clonotypes between healthy human individuals. Generated by immunoSEQ multiplex PCR, the TCRdb table keeps only in-frame clones and is missing some. This table holds under 850,000 clones, 55% to 75% found once. CDR1 is WSHSY and CDR2 is SAAADI in the germline V gene. CDR3 length: 14 amino acids. Trimming removed 3 bases at V and 5 bases at J, with 12 bases between. The chain carries TRBV10-2 and TRBJ2-3; D uncertain. Sequenced sample: memory CD4+ T cells sorted from blood. Subset defined: CD45RA-negative fraction. The receptor was derived from a woman aged 30 to 39 in good health. The CDR3 nucleotides read TGCGCCAGCAGTGAACCGGGCCACGGAGATACGCAGTATTTT. Translation gives CASSEPGHGDTQYF.